Listed below are T cell receptor beta chains from one sample, sequenced in a study of blood T cell repertoires in COVID-19. Method: immunoSEQ multiplex PCR; TCRdb's copy keeps in-frame clones and lacks some. Of about 74,000 clones listed, roughly four fifths were seen once; the top ten hold around a third. Sequencing input: peripheral blood. The receptors shown here come from a man between 70 and 80 years old with acute or convalescent COVID-19. Both conserved end residues are part of each CDR3. A D gene is named only where the DNA matches it firmly. Size tells how often a clone was seen (once, few, many) or the class of an expanded clone, and some rows leave it out.

clone_size j_call v_call d_call cdr3_nt cdr3_aa
- TRBJ1-1 TRBV7-9 - TGTGCCAGCAGCTTAGTGGCCAGGTTGAACACTGAAGCTTTCTTT CASSLVARLNTEAFF
- TRBJ1-3 TRBV29-1 - TGCAGCGTTCGGGACAACGACTCTGGAAACACCATATATTTT CSVRDNDSGNTIYF
- TRBJ2-5 TRBV5-1 TRBD1 TGCGCCAGCAGCTTGATTCGGAGGACAGGGGAAGAGACCCAGTACTTC CASSLIRRTGEETQYF
- TRBJ2-5 TRBV6-5 TRBD2 TGTGCCAGCAGTTTAGCGGGGGGGATTCAAGAGACCCAGTACTTC CASSLAGGIQETQYF
- TRBJ2-5 TRBV5-4 TRBD2 TGTGCCAGCAGCTTCAAGACTAGCGGTGAGACCCAGTACTTC CASSFKTSGETQYF
- TRBJ1-2 TRBV6-5 - TGTGCCAGCAGTAATAAGGGGTTGGGTGGCTACACCTTC CASSNKGLGGYTF
- TRBJ2-3 TRBV2 TRBD2 TGTGCCAGCAGGAGGACTAGCGGGTGGGGAGATACGCAGTATTTT CASRRTSGWGDTQYF
- TRBJ2-3 TRBV25-1 - TGTGCCAGCAGTGAACGGGGGAGATACACAGATACGCAGTATTTT CASSERGRYTDTQYF
- TRBJ2-7 TRBV5-1 TRBD1 TGCGCCAGCAGCAGGGACAGGGCCTACGAGCAGTACTTC CASSRDRAYEQYF
- TRBJ1-2 TRBV24-1 - TGTGCCACCAGTGATCCAGGGTATGGCTACACCTTC CATSDPGYGYTF
- TRBJ2-5 TRBV5-1 TRBD2 TGCGCCAGCAGCTTGGCTCTAGCGGGGGGACGGGAGACCCAGTACTTC CASSLALAGGRETQYF
- TRBJ2-1 TRBV28 - TGTGCCAGCAGTCAGCGGCTAAAGCACAATGAGCAGTTCTTC CASSQRLKHNEQFF
- TRBJ2-3 TRBV2 - TGTGCCAGCACCCCAGAACTAGTGTTACGCACAGATACGCAGTATTTT CASTPELVLRTDTQYF
- TRBJ1-5 TRBV7-2 - TGTGCCAGCAGCTTAGCCGGGAGAGATCAGCCCCAGCATTTT CASSLAGRDQPQHF
- TRBJ2-7 TRBV6-5 - TGTGCCAGCAGTTACTCTTCGGCGGCGTACTCCTACGAGCAGTACTTC CASSYSSAAYSYEQYF
- TRBJ2-1 TRBV5-1 TRBD2 TGCGCCAGCAGCTCCCAAGGGATAGCGGGGTCCAATGAGCAGTTCTTC CASSSQGIAGSNEQFF
- TRBJ1-1 TRBV27 - TGTGCCAGCAGTTTTCAGGGGAAGGGGCTGAACACTGAAGCTTTCTTT CASSFQGKGLNTEAFF
once TRBJ1-5 TRBV6-5 TRBD1 TGTGCCAGCAGGAGCGGACAGGCCCATCAGCCCCAGCATTTT CASRSGQAHQPQHF
- TRBJ2-7 TRBV28 - TGTGCCAGCAGGGAAGTGGGTAGGAGCTCCTACGAGCAGTACTTC CASREVGRSSYEQYF
- TRBJ2-7 TRBV7-2 - TGTGCCAGCAGCTTACAGGCTCGCCGGCACGAGCAGTACTTC CASSLQARRHEQYF
once TRBJ2-7 TRBV5-1 TRBD2 TGCGCCAGCAGCTTGGCTAGCGGGTCCCCCTACGAGCAGTACTTC CASSLASGSPYEQYF
- TRBJ2-7 TRBV7-6 TRBD2 TGTGCCAGCAGCTTAGCGGCGACTAGCGTAAGCGAGCAGTACTTC CASSLAATSVSEQYF
once TRBJ1-1 TRBV19 TRBD1 TGTGCCAGTAGTACGACAGGGGTGAACACTGAAGCTTTCTTT CASSTTGVNTEAFF
- TRBJ2-2 TRBV5-1 TRBD2 TGCGCCAGCAGCCAGACTAGCGGGATAAGCGGGGAGCTGTTTTTT CASSQTSGISGELFF
- TRBJ2-7 TRBV5-6 - TGTGCCAGCAGCTTGGGACTCTTAATGGACGAGCAGTACTTC CASSLGLLMDEQYF
- TRBJ1-5 TRBV28 - TGTGCCAGCAGTTTTGCAGGGGTGGACAATCAGCCCCAGCATTTT CASSFAGVDNQPQHF
- TRBJ2-2 TRBV24-1 TRBD2 TGTGCCACCAGTGACTCTAAGGTCCCGACTAGCGGTTGGATGGGGTCCGGGGAGCTGTTTTTT CATSDSKVPTSGWMGSGELFF
once TRBJ1-6 TRBV19 - TGTGCCAGTAGTAAAAACAACAGGTTCTCCTATAATTCACCCCTCCACTTT CASSKNNRFSYNSPLHF
few TRBJ1-1 TRBV5-4 TRBD1 TGTGCCAGCAGCAGGGACAGGGGAATTGGCGCCACTGAAGCTTTCTTT CASSRDRGIGATEAFF
- TRBJ2-1 TRBV7-9 TRBD2 TGTGCCAGCAGCTTGGGGACTAGCTACAATGAGCAGTTCTTC CASSLGTSYNEQFF
once TRBJ1-5 TRBV2 - TGTGCCAGCAGTGAGGGTGGTCGGCAGGGAAAAGTTCAGCCCCAGCATTTT CASSEGGRQGKVQPQHF
- TRBJ2-1 TRBV9 TRBD2 TGTGCCAGCAGCGTGACTAGCGGGAGACAATGGAACAATGAGCAGTTCTTC CASSVTSGRQWNNEQFF
once TRBJ2-1 TRBV7-2 TRBD2 TGTGCCAGCAGCTTAGCCGGGACTATATCCTACAATGAGCAGTTCTTC CASSLAGTISYNEQFF
- TRBJ1-1 TRBV28 - TGTGCCAGCAGTTCGACCTGGAGGAACGGAATAACTGAAGCTTTCTTT CASSSTWRNGITEAFF
once TRBJ1-1 TRBV4-1 - TGCGCCAGCAGCATAAGGGGAAACACTGAAGCTTTCTTT CASSIRGNTEAFF
few TRBJ1-1 TRBV7-2 - TGTGCCAGCAGCCCAGGAGGGGTAGCGGGGACTGAAGCTTTCTTT CASSPGGVAGTEAFF
- TRBJ2-3 TRBV5-1 TRBD2 TGCGCCAGCAGCTTGGGGGGGACTAGCGGGGTCAGTGCCGATACGCAGTATTTT CASSLGGTSGVSADTQYF
- TRBJ1-6 TRBV2 TRBD1 TGTGCCAGCAGCTCACCCAGGGGACAGGGGAATTCACCCCTCCACTTT CASSSPRGQGNSPLHF
- TRBJ1-1 TRBV18 TRBD1 TGTGCCAGCTCACGCGGGACAGCTAACACTGAAGCTTTCTTT CASSRGTANTEAFF
- TRBJ1-2 TRBV5-8 - TGTGCCAGCACCCGGGACACCTTC CASTRDTF